This note documents a single T cell receptor (beta chain) sequence. The sample comes from a study of blood T cell repertoires in COVID-19. The overall study: T cells, B-cell-depleted T cells, or PBMCs provided the cDNA or gDNA that served as material.

Between the trimmed V and J ends, which lost 4 bases and 2 bases, there was a span of 10 bases. The CDR3 extends over 14 amino acids. Germline values: CDR1 LNHDA, CDR2 SQIVND (reference sequence). Participants, 18 to 89 years old, spanned under 25 US areas. TCRdb's table, derived via immunoSEQ multiplex PCR, lists solely in-frame clones and lacks some. The sample lists a few hundred thousand clones, more than 75% occurring once. The TCR originated in a young woman who had recovered from COVID-19. The J gene is TRBJ2-3, the V gene TRBV19; D possibly corresponds to TRBD1 (6 bases). Sequencing input: PBMCs or T cells enriched from blood (not recorded which). The DNA of the CDR3 is TGTGCCAGTAGTACCACAGGGAACACAGATACGCAGTATTTT. Its translation is CASSTTGNTDTQYF.